This section outlines one T cell receptor beta chain sequence together with its context. The target antigen is unknown. J gave up 6 bases and V 1 base, and 7 bases lay outside the gene matches. Germline V gene sequence: CDR1 SEHNR, CDR2 FQNEAQ (reference sequence). The CDR3 runs to 15 residues. A second 7 to 11 cycle PCR used barcoded and J-beta primers. MiXCR was run by TCRdb on the 5' RACE reads, yielding one entry per CDR3 protein. The sample gives about 780,000 distinct CDR3 sequences, about half of which show up once; 15% to 20% is in the top ten. This entry is derived from a study of blood T cells in healthy people across ages. General observations from the study: Per million T cells, the diversity of TCR beta decreased roughly linearly as age advanced.

This TCR was sampled from a man older than 75 in good health. Sample: blood. J is TRBJ2-3 and V is TRBV7-9; 7 bases match TRBD1. This CDR3 reads CASSLGSQGEDTQYF. The DNA for the CDR3 is TGTGCCAGCAGCTTAGGGTCCCAGGGGGAGGATACGCAGTATTTT.